A single sample gave rise to the 22 T cell receptor beta chains below, sequenced in a study of blood T cell repertoires in COVID-19. This table comes from immunoSEQ multiplex PCR, and its TCRdb copy is limited to in-frame clones, with some not included. The repertoire holds about 59,000 clones, with around 80% as singletons. The specimen sequenced was peripheral blood. These receptors were taken from a man in his 60s with acute or convalescent COVID-19.

The rearrangement links TRBV5-1 to TRBJ2-2, with 7 bases that match TRBD1. The ends lost 4 bases at V and 0 bases at J; junction bases unmatched: 6. The CDR3 totals 16 residues. Germline loops: CDR1 SGHRS, CDR2 YFSETQ. The CDR3 nucleotides read TGCGCCAGCAGCGACGGGACAGCGACGAACACCGGGGAGCTGTTTTTT. It yields the protein CASSDGTATNTGELFF.

A few counts support this clone. The chain employs TRBV9 and TRBJ1-4, with 7 bases identical to TRBD1. Germline lookup yields CDR1 SGDLS and CDR2 YYNGEE. J gave up 5 bases and V 6 bases, and 7 bases lay outside the gene matches. CDR3 length: 14 amino acids. This chain's CDR3 is CASTPTGSNEKLFF. CDR3 nucleotide sequence: TGTGCCAGCACCCCGACAGGGTCAAATGAAAAACTGTTTTTT.

J is TRBJ1-5 and V is TRBV10-3; no clear D. Trimming left V 6 bases short and J 3 bases short, with 15 bases between. This CDR3 comprises 15 residues. Germline CDR1 reads ENHRY; CDR2 reads SYGVKD. CDR3 protein: CAISSSDTFNQPQHF. The CDR3 DNA sequence: TGTGCCATCAGCTCCTCTGACACTTTCAATCAGCCCCAGCATTTT.

This clone occurred once. V usage is TRBV14 and J usage is TRBJ2-3; D unresolved. The CDR3 spans 12 residues. Looked up from germline, CDR1 is SGHDN and CDR2 is FVKESK. The V end lost 1 base, the J end lost 4 bases, and 3 bases lay between the germline ends. The chain's CDR3 is CASSQVSDTQYF. CDR3 nucleotide sequence: TGTGCCAGCAGCCAAGTATCAGATACGCAGTATTTT.

The chain links TRBV3-1 (or the pseudogene TRBV3-2) to TRBJ2-1, with TRBD1 matching over 9 bases. The CDR3 loop spans 15 amino acids. Losses at the gene ends were 4 bases for V and 7 bases for J; bases not matched to a gene: 8. Germline CDR1 and CDR2: LGHDT and YNNKEL (reference sequence). Here the CDR3 reads CASSLPGTGRNEQFF. Written as DNA, the CDR3 is TGTGCCAGCAGCCTACCCGGGACAGGGCGAAATGAGCAGTTCTTC.

The chain uses TRBV7-9 and TRBJ2-2; D not certain. The CDR3 covers 16 residues. With 4 bases removed from V and 1 base from J, the gap between germline ends came to 13 bases. Germline CDR1 and CDR2: SEHNR and FQNEAQ (reference sequence). CDR3 nucleotides: TGTGCCAGCAGCTCAGCGACACATCTGAACACCGGGGAGCTGTTTTTT. Protein product: CASSSATHLNTGELFF.

The chain employs TRBV15 and TRBJ2-5, with D perhaps matching TRBD1 (6 bases). The germline gives CDR1 LNHNV, CDR2 YYDKDF (reference sequence). The V gene lost 0 bases and the J gene lost 7 bases, with 15 bases spanning the gap. The CDR3 sequence is 15 residues long. The CDR3 reads CATSREGADSATQYF. CDR3 nucleotides: TGTGCCACCAGCAGAGAGGGGGCAGATAGCGCGACCCAGTACTTC.

The chain recombines TRBV7-2 with TRBJ2-2; 9 bases line up with TRBD2. V shed 5 bases, J shed 7 bases, and the junction held 17 bases outside the gene matches. CDR1 is SGHTA, CDR2 FQGNSA, per germline. The CDR3 has 18 residues. CDR3 nucleotide sequence: TGTGCCAGCAGCCGTTACGATATTTCTAGCGGGATTGGCGGGGAGCTGTTTTTT. Protein: CASSRYDISSGIGGELFF.

The chain is built from TRBV19 and TRBJ1-2; no reliable D call. CDR1 is LNHDA, CDR2 SQIVND, per germline (reference sequence). The CDR3 consists of 16 residues. V was trimmed by 6 bases and J by 8 bases, leaving 25 bases between them. The CDR3 DNA is TGTGCCAGTAGGATAAATTCGGCCTTTCTTGGAGGGGGCTACACCTTC. Translation gives CASRINSAFLGGGYTF.

V gene TRBV10-2 combines with J gene TRBJ2-7; 7 positions match TRBD2. The CDR3 is made up of 12 amino acids. Unmatched junction bases numbered 1, after V lost 0 bases and J lost 8 bases. Per germline, CDR1 WSHSY and CDR2 SAAADI. CDR3 in DNA: TGCGCCAGCAGTGAGTCGGGGGGGAAGCAGTACTTC. Its protein product is CASSESGGKQYF.

V and J are TRBV25-1 and TRBJ1-6; TRBD1 matches 7 bases. The CDR3 extends over 16 amino acids. The germline V gene encodes CDR1 MGHDK and CDR2 SYGVNS. V dropped 3 bases and J dropped 8; count of bases not matched to a gene: 10. CDR3 nucleotide sequence: TGTGCCAGCAGTGACTCCCCAGGGGGAATTCATTCACCCCTCCACTTT. Protein product: CASSDSPGGIHSPLHF. Variable domain in full (rest from reference TRBV25-1 and TRBJ1-6): EADIYQTPRYLVIGTGKKITLECSQTMGHDKMYWYQQDPGMELHLIHYSYGVNSTEKGDLSSESTVSRIRTEHFPLTLESARPSHTSQYLCASSDSPGGIHSPLHFGNGTRLTVT.

The genes are TRBV24-1 and TRBJ2-3, with 7 nucleotides matching TRBD2. Germline loops: CDR1 KGHDR, CDR2 SFDVKD. The length of the CDR3 is 16 residues. Trimming cost V 0 bases and J 2 bases; bases outside gene matches: 4. DNA of the CDR3: TGTGCCACCAGTGATTTGTTGGGAGGGCTCACAGATACGCAGTATTTT. It specifies CATSDLLGGLTDTQYF.

V usage is TRBV5-6 and J usage is TRBJ1-2; tentative D call: TRBD1 (5 bases). Germline CDR1 SGHDT, CDR2 YYEEEE. Trimming cost V 2 bases and J 0 bases, with 11 bases left between them. The CDR3 has 15 residues. CDR3 nucleotide sequence: TGTGCCAGCAGCTTAGGGGTAGCCGCTAACTATGGCTACACCTTC. Translation: CASSLGVAANYGYTF.

The chain couples TRBV7-9 to TRBJ1-1; the D is unclear. The germline V gene has CDR1 SEHNR and CDR2 FQNEAQ (reference sequence). The CDR3 has 14 amino acids. Deletions cut 5 bases from V and 4 bases from J, with 14 bases between. CDR3 nucleotide sequence: TGTGCCAGCAGCCCATGGGTGGGGAGCACTGAAGCTTTCTTT. This encodes CASSPWVGSTEAFF.

This chain uses TRBV30 with TRBJ1-2; a weak D match, TRBD1 (5 bases). With 8 bases removed from V and 2 bases from J, the gap between germline ends came to 9 bases. CDR3 size: 11 residues. Germline V CDR1 and CDR2: GTSNPN, SVGIG (reference sequence). DNA of the CDR3: TGTGCCATACGGGGGAACTATGGCTACACCTTC. Encoded protein: CAIRGNYGYTF.

This chain uses TRBV6-1 with TRBJ1-5; tentative D call: TRBD1 (5 bases). The CDR3 is 14 residues long. V was clipped by 2 bases and J by 2 bases, with 7 bases between them. Looked up from germline, CDR1 is MNHNS and CDR2 is SASEGT. The CDR3 DNA reads as TGTGCCAGCAGTGAACAGGGTGGCAATCAGCCCCAGCATTTT. Encoded protein: CASSEQGGNQPQHF.

The chain is built from TRBV7-9 and TRBJ1-4; D is perhaps TRBD1 (5 bases). The V gene lost 2 bases and the J gene lost 3 bases, with 13 bases spanning the gap. The CDR3 contains 16 residues. Germline V gene data show CDR1 as SEHNR and CDR2 as FQNEAQ (reference sequence). CDR3 sequence reads: CASSLSQGRSNEKLFF. The CDR3 DNA is TGTGCCAGCAGCTTAAGTCAGGGTCGCTCTAATGAAAAACTGTTTTTT.

This clone has only one observation. V and J are TRBV2 and TRBJ1-6, with TRBD1 as a possible D gene (5 bases). This CDR3 contains 13 residues. Trimming left V 10 bases short and J 10 bases short, with 17 bases between. The germline V gene encodes CDR1 SNHLY and CDR2 FYNNEI. CDR3 in amino acids: CATKGREESPLHF. The CDR3 DNA reads as TGTGCCACCAAGGGCAGGGAGGAATCACCCCTCCACTTT.

The chain carries TRBV30 and TRBJ2-7; 10 bases agree with TRBD2. This CDR3 region has 14 residues. From germline, CDR1 is GTSNPN and CDR2 SVGIG (reference sequence). Unmatched junction bases numbered 7, after V lost 2 bases and J lost 6 bases. CDR3 bases: TGTGCCTGGAGTTACTATAGCGGGAGGCGCGAGCAGTACTTC. Amino acids: CAWSYYSGRREQYF.

This clone has just a few counts. The chain couples TRBV12-3 or TRBV12-4 to TRBJ2-1, with D unclear. The germline V and J ends were trimmed by 2 bases and 7 bases, with 6 bases remaining between them. This CDR3 region has 12 residues. In nucleotides, the CDR3 is TGTGCCAGCAGTTTACCCCCGAATGAGCAGTTCTTC. Its translation: CASSLPPNEQFF.

This chain joins TRBV12-3 or TRBV12-4 and TRBJ1-1; D gene ambiguous. Trimming stripped 0 bases from V and 11 bases from J, with 10 bases between. The CDR3 is 12 amino acids. CDR3 nucleotides: TGTGCCAGCAGTTTAGCAGGAGGGAAGGCTTTCTTT. Its protein product is CASSLAGGKAFF.

The chain joins TRBV6-5 to TRBJ2-7, with 10 bases identical to TRBD2. Germline V gene lookup returns CDR1 MNHEY and CDR2 SVGAGI. The junction had 5 bases not matched to a gene; V was cut back by 0 bases and J by 6 bases. CDR3 length equals 15 residues. The CDR3 region has the DNA TGTGCCAGCAGTTACTCGAGGCTAGCGGGAGCCGAGCAGTACTTC. Translated: CASSYSRLAGAEQYF.